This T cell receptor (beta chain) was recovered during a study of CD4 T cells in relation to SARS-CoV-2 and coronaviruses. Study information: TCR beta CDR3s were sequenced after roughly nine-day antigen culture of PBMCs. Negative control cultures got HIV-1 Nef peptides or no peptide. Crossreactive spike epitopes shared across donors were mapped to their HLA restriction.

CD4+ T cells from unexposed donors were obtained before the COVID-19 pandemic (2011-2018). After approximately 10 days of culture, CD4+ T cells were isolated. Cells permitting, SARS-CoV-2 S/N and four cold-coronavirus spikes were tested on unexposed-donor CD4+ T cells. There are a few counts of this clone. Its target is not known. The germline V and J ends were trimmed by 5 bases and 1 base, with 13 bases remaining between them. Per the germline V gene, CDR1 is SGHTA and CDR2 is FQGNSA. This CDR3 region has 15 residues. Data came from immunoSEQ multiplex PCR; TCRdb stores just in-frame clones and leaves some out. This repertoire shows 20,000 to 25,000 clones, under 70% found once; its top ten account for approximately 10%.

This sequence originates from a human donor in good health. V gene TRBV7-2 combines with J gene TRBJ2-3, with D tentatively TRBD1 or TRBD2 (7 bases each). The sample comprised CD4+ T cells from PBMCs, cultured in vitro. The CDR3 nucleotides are TGTGCCAGCAGCCGGAGCGGGACAGGCACAGATACGCAGTATTTT. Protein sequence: CASSRSGTGTDTQYF. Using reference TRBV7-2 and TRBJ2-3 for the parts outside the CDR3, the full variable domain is GAGVSQSPSNKVTEKGKDVELRCDPISGHTALYWYRQSLGQGLEFLIYFQGNSAPDKSGLPSDRFSAERTGGSVSTLTIQRTQQEDSAVYLCASSRSGTGTDTQYFGPGTRLTVL.